This entry lists 11 T cell receptor beta chains sequenced from one sample in a study of blood T cell repertoires in COVID-19. TCRdb's copy holds only in-frame clones and misses some; the assay was immunoSEQ multiplex PCR. The data show 150,000 or so clones, over 75% seen once. The material sequenced was peripheral blood. The origin of the receptors is a man aged 18 to 29 with COVID-19, enrolled during active disease.

This chain links TRBV5-5 with TRBJ2-5; D uncertain. The CDR3 runs to 15 residues. In germline, CDR1 is SGHKS, CDR2 YYEKEE (reference sequence). Trimming cost V 0 bases and J 2 bases, with 11 bases left between them. The CDR3 DNA reads as TGTGCCAGCAGCTTGGACACCCCACCTCAAGAGACCCAGTACTTC. Amino acid sequence: CASSLDTPPQETQYF.

Only one count was recorded for this clone. The V gene is TRBV13, the J gene TRBJ2-5, with a weak D call TRBD2 (6 bases). Per germline, CDR1 PRHDT and CDR2 FYEKMQ (reference sequence). The CDR3 extends over 14 amino acids. The V end was cut by 5 bases, the J end by 5 bases, with 15 bases between. In DNA, the CDR3 is TGTGCCAGCAGCCTCGGGACTGACATGGAGACCCAGTACTTC. This sequence encodes CASSLGTDMETQYF.

In its sample, this clone was seen once. J is TRBJ1-3 and V is TRBV10-3; D gene ambiguous. V shed 2 bases and J shed 3 bases, with 5 bases lying between them. The CDR3 covers 13 residues. The germline CDR1 and CDR2 sequences are ENHRY and SYGVKD. This CDR3 reads CAISEGRGNTIYF. DNA for the CDR3: TGTGCCATCAGTGAGGGCCGTGGAAACACCATATATTTT.

The J gene is TRBJ1-5, the V gene TRBV27, with D perhaps TRBD1 (5 bases). V dropped 6 bases and J dropped 6 bases, with 18 bases sitting between them. The CDR3 loop spans 15 amino acids. Germline lookup yields CDR1 MNHEY and CDR2 SMNVEV (reference sequence). DNA of the CDR3: TGTGCCAGCAGGCCCAGGGAGGGTGTCCGTCAGCCCCAGCATTTT. Its translation: CASRPREGVRQPQHF.

V and J are TRBV24-1 and TRBJ2-6, with a possible D match to TRBD1 (6 bases). Trimming took 10 bases from V and 2 from J, leaving 11 bases between them. Per germline, CDR1 KGHDR and CDR2 SFDVKD. The CDR3 sequence is 14 residues long. The CDR3 coding sequence is TGTGCCACTAATTCAGGGGCTGGGGCCAACGTCCTGACTTTC. Translated: CATNSGAGANVLTF.

This sequence joins TRBV7-9 and TRBJ1-1; a weak D match, TRBD1 (5 bases). The CDR3 consists of 12 residues. Between the trimmed V and J ends, which lost 1 base and 7 bases, there was a span of 7 bases. CDR1 and CDR2 from the germline V gene are SEHNR and FQNEAQ (reference sequence). The CDR3 is CASSLGGLEAFF. The DNA for the CDR3 is TGTGCCAGCAGCTTAGGGGGCCTTGAAGCTTTCTTT.

The chain recombines TRBV30 with TRBJ2-6; D is ambiguous. The CDR3 covers 15 residues. Per the germline V gene, CDR1 is GTSNPN and CDR2 is SVGIG (reference sequence). With 1 base removed from V and 1 base from J, the gap between germline ends came to 8 bases. CDR3: CAWSDGASGANVLTF. CDR3 in DNA: TGTGCCTGGAGTGATGGAGCGTCTGGGGCCAACGTCCTGACTTTC.

This clone was recorded a few times. This chain connects TRBV28 to TRBJ2-1; 7 bases agree with TRBD2. The CDR3 covers 19 residues. CDR1 and CDR2 from the germline V gene are MDHEN and SYDVKM. The trim removed 0 bases at V and 2 bases at J, leaving 13 bases unmatched. The CDR3 reads CASSLWSGKPGTTYNEQFF. The CDR3 DNA is TGTGCCAGCAGTTTATGGTCGGGTAAACCCGGGACTACCTACAATGAGCAGTTCTTC.

The CDR3 nucleotides read TGTGCCAGCAGTTTACTTGGCAGGGGAGTTGGTCAGCCCCAGCATTTT. Amino acids: CASSLLGRGVGQPQHF. The chain carries TRBV28 and TRBJ1-5; the D gene is possibly TRBD1 (6 bases). V lost 2 bases to trimming and J lost 6 bases, with 17 bases between them. Germline values: CDR1 MDHEN, CDR2 SYDVKM. This CDR3 spans 16 amino acids.

V usage is TRBV6-2 or TRBV6-3 and J usage is TRBJ2-7, with D possibly matching TRBD2 (5 bases). CDR1 and CDR2 from the germline V gene are MNHEY and SVGEGT. The CDR3 contains 13 residues. Trimming left V 3 bases short and J 2 bases short, with 8 bases between. CDR3: CASSYGGPYEQYF. DNA for the CDR3: TGTGCCAGCAGTTATGGCGGGCCCTACGAGCAGTACTTC.

This rearrangement joins TRBV7-9 to TRBJ2-5; 7 nucleotides agree with TRBD2. Germline V gene data show CDR1 as SEHNR and CDR2 as FQNEAQ (reference sequence). The V segment lost 4 bases and the J segment 4 bases; nucleotides outside the gene matches: 9. The CDR3 runs to 15 residues. Here the CDR3 DNA reads TGTGCCAGCAGCTCCTCGGGGGGAAGTCGAGAGACCCAGTACTTC. Translated: CASSSSGGSRETQYF.